These T cell receptor beta chains were read from a single sample in a study of Graves' ophthalmopathy and Graves' hyperthyroidism. TCRdb recomputed calls from the multiplex PCR reads with MiXCR, one row per CDR3 protein. The sample lists about 550,000 distinct CDR3 sequences, approximately 37% occurring once. Sequenced material: peripheral blood or thyroid tissue (not recorded which). These receptors were collected from an adult man with Graves' hyperthyroidism. Both conserved end residues are part of each CDR3. A D gene is named only where the DNA matches it firmly.

d_gene	v_gene	j_gene	CDR3aa
TRBD1	TRBV29-1	TRBJ1-2	CSVKTGGGGYTF
NA	TRBV6-5	TRBJ2-6	CASTNPGANVLTF
TRBD1	TRBV10-3	TRBJ2-7	CAISEPGTADSYEQYF
TRBD2	TRBV10-3	TRBJ2-2	CASGTSGSSSGELFF
NA	TRBV6-5	TRBJ1-6	CASSYESAYNSPLHF
NA	TRBV4-1	TRBJ2-3	CASSQGHTQYF
TRBD2	TRBV7-9	TRBJ2-7	CASSLGTSGAPYEQYF
NA	TRBV29-1	TRBJ2-1	CSLTRGAYEQFF
TRBD1	TRBV5-4	TRBJ2-3	CATGQASTDTQYF
NA	TRBV5-1	NA	CASSLSGGNWNTQYF
TRBD1	TRBV27	TRBJ1-2	CASRQTRDRSYYGYTF
NA	TRBV29-1	TRBJ2-1	CSVEVVADYNEQFF
NA	TRBV20-1	TRBJ2-5	CSSGSTGSGETQYF
TRBD1	TRBV10-3	NA	CATSDPGQGGKNIQYF
NA	TRBV29-1	TRBJ2-2	CSVQGTGRNTGELFF
TRBD2	TRBV20-1	TRBJ2-5	CSAKRASGETQYF
NA	TRBV10-2	TRBJ1-2	CASSVLRTAVNYGYTF
TRBD1	TRBV4-2	TRBJ2-7	CASSGRQGGYEQYF
NA	TRBV12-3/TRBV12-4	TRBJ1-1	CASSLGVGGLAEAFF
NA	TRBV15	TRBJ2-1	CATSREGPVGSNEQFF
NA	TRBV29-1	TRBJ2-7	CSVTVLYEQYF
NA	TRBV5-6	TRBJ1-2	CASSLWAEEDYGYTF
NA	TRBV5-4	TRBJ1-6	CASSPDTNSPTPLHF
TRBD2	TRBV10-3	TRBJ2-7	CAINRWPSGSGHSYEQYF
NA	TRBV5-6	TRBJ2-5	CASSSAQGQETQYF
TRBD1	TRBV24-1	TRBJ1-5	CATSDSTGLSNQPQHF
TRBD2	TRBV19	TRBJ2-5	CASSIRTSGGFQETQYF
TRBD2	TRBV11-3	TRBJ2-7	CASSPGLAEYEQYF
NA	TRBV9	TRBJ1-3	CASSVASLGMSSGNTIYF
NA	TRBV20-1	TRBJ1-1	CSASGTAEAFF
TRBD1	TRBV2	TRBJ1-1	CASSVAQGITEAFF
NA	TRBV7-8	TRBJ2-5	CASGDYQETQYF
NA	TRBV29-1	TRBJ2-5	CSVIVGSETQYF